This T cell receptor (beta chain) was found in a study of regulatory T cells in long-lasting Graves disease. Study-wide results and caveats: New patients shared fewer public clonotypes (approximately 970) than persistent patients did (roughly 2,600). Newly diagnosed Graves' patients exceeded persistent ones in TCR diversity. Rather than thyroid tissue, only peripheral blood underwent study.

Both iRepertoire HTBI primers and Arm-PCR of CDR3 regions were used to build the TCR beta libraries. MiXCR, applied by TCRdb to the multiplex PCR reads, yields one record per CDR3 protein. This repertoire shows about 420,000 distinct CDR3 sequences, 23% found once; its top ten account for around 24%. The sample's time point: persistent/refractory GD, antithyroid drugs over 5 years with positive TRAb. RNA isolated from PBMCs was used to make the TCR library. This clonotype was detected ten times or more. Its antigen is unidentified. This specimen was peripheral blood mononuclear cells (PBMCs), taken when the disease was refractory, from a patient treated with antithyroid drugs. This TCR came from a female donor with Graves disease.

CDR3 in DNA: TGCAGTGCTAGAGAGGGACTAGCGGCTAACTACGAGCAGTACTTC. Translated, it gives CSAREGLAANYEQYF. The chain uses TRBV20-1 and TRBJ2-7; 11 nucleotides align to TRBD2. The V segment lost 0 bases and the J segment 3 bases; nucleotides outside the gene matches: 4. CDR1 and CDR2 from the germline V gene are DFQATT and SNEGSKA (reference sequence). The CDR3 contains 15 residues.